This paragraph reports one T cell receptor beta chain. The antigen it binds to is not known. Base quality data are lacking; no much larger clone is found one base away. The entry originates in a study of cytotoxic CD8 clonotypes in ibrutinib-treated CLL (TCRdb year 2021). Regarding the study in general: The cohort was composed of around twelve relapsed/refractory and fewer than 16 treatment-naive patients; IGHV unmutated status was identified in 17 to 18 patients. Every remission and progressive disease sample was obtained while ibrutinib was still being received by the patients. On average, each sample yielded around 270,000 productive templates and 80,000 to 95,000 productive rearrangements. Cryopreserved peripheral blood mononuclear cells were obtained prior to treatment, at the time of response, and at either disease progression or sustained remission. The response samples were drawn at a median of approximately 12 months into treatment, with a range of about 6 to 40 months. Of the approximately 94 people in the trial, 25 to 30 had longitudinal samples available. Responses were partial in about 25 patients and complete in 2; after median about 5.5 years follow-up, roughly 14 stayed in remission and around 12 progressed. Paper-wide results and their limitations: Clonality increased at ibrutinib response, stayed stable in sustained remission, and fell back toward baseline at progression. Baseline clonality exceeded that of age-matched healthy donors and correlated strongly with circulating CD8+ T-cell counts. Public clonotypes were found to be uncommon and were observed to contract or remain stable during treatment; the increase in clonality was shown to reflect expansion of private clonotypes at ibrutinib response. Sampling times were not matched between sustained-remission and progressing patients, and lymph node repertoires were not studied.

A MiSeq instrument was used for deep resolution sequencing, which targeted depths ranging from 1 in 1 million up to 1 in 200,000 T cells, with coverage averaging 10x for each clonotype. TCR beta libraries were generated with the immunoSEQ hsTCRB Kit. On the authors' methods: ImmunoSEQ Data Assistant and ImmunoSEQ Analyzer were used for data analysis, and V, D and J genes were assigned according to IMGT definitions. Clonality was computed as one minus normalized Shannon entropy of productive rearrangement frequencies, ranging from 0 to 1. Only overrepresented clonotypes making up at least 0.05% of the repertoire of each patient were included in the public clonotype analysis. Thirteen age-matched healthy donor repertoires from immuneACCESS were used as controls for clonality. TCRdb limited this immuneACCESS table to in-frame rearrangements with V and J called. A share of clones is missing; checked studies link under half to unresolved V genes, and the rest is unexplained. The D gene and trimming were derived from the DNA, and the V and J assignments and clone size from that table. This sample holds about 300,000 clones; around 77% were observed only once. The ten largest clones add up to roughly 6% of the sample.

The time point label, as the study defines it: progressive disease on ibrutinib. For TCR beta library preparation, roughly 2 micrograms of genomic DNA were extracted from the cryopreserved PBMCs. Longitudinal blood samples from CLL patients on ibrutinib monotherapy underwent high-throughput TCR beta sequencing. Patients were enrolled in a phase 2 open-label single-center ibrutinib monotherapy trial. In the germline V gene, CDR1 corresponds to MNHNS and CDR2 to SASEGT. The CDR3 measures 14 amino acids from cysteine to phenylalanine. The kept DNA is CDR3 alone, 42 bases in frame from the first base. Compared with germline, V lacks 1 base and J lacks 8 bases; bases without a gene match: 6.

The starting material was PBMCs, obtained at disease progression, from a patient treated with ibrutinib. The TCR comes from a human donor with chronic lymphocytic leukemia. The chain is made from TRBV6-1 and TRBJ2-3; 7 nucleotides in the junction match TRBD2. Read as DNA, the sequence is TGTGCCAGCAGTGAAGGGTTGGGCGGGGGTACGCAGTATTTT. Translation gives CASSEGLGGGTQYF.